This entry lists 29 T cell receptor beta chains sequenced from one sample in a study of blood T cell repertoires in COVID-19. Generated by immunoSEQ multiplex PCR, the TCRdb table keeps only in-frame clones and is missing some. The data hold roughly 230,000 clones, with about 85% observed a single time. Sample: peripheral blood. The receptor set was obtained from a woman at least 80 years old with acute or convalescent COVID-19.

The rearrangement uses TRBV12-3 or TRBV12-4 and TRBJ1-2; maybe TRBD1 (5 bases). This CDR3 is 12 amino acids long. Trimming removed 7 bases at V and 2 bases at J, with 8 bases between. The CDR3 spells CASNGGNYGYTF. The CDR3 DNA reads as TGTGCCAGCAATGGGGGGAACTATGGCTACACCTTC.

V usage is TRBV5-4 and J usage is TRBJ2-2; D might be TRBD1 (5 bases). This CDR3 spans 15 amino acids. Germline assignment: CDR1 SGHNT and CDR2 YYREEE (reference sequence). The V gene lost 0 bases and the J gene lost 4 bases, with 10 bases spanning the gap. The CDR3 spells CASSLESQGTGELFF. The CDR3 nucleotides are TGTGCCAGCAGCTTGGAGTCCCAGGGCACCGGGGAGCTGTTTTTT.

The chain uses TRBV3-1 (or the pseudogene TRBV3-2) and TRBJ2-6, with D uncertain. Trimming removed 4 bases from V and 4 bases from J, with 5 bases in between. Germline CDR1 reads LGHDT; CDR2 reads YNNKEL (reference sequence). CDR3 length equals 13 residues. CDR3 sequence: CASSLGGANVLTF. The CDR3 nucleotides read TGTGCCAGCAGCCTTGGCGGGGCCAACGTCCTGACTTTC.

The gene calls are TRBV19 and TRBJ1-5; 7 nucleotides agree with TRBD1. CDR1 and CDR2 (germline): LNHDA, SQIVND (reference sequence). The CDR3 contains 14 residues. The V segment lost 5 bases and the J segment 6 bases; nucleotides outside the gene matches: 7. This CDR3 reads CASSPRTGSQPQHF. For the CDR3, the DNA is TGTGCCAGTAGTCCCCGGACAGGAAGTCAGCCCCAGCATTTT.

The chain carries TRBV11-2 and TRBJ1-1; D possibly corresponds to TRBD1 (6 bases). The V gene lost 4 bases and the J gene lost 3 bases, with 18 bases spanning the gap. Germline CDR1 is SGHAT and CDR2 is FQNNGV. CDR3 size: 16 residues. CDR3 in amino acids: CASSSIRTGLYTEAFF. The CDR3, as DNA: TGTGCCAGCAGCTCAATTCGTACAGGGTTGTACACTGAAGCTTTCTTT.

A few counts support this clone. V gene TRBV7-6 combines with J gene TRBJ1-2, with 8 nucleotides matching TRBD1. Germline assignment: CDR1 SGHVS and CDR2 FNYEAQ. This CDR3 has 15 amino acids. The V segment lost 0 bases and the J segment 7 bases; nucleotides outside the gene matches: 7. In DNA, the CDR3 is TGTGCCAGCAGCTTAGCTTTGGACAGGGTGGGTGGCTACACCTTC. It codes for CASSLALDRVGGYTF.

This chain joins TRBV19 and TRBJ1-1; perhaps TRBD1 as D (5 bases). The V and J ends lost 3 bases and 1 base respectively, with 6 bases between them. Germline CDR1 reads LNHDA; CDR2 reads SQIVND (reference sequence). The CDR3 contains 13 residues. CDR3 sequence (DNA): TGTGCCAGTAGTATTCAGGGGAACACTGAAGCTTTCTTT. As protein: CASSIQGNTEAFF.

This chain connects TRBV10-3 to TRBJ2-7; D is perhaps TRBD1 (6 bases). Between the trimmed V and J ends, which lost 6 bases and 7 bases, there was a span of 19 bases. The CDR3 is 14 residues long. The V gene's germline CDR1 is ENHRY and CDR2 SYGVKD. The CDR3 region is CAIRGFGGLREQYF. The CDR3 region has the DNA TGTGCCATCAGAGGCTTTGGGGGCCTCAGGGAGCAGTACTTC.

This rearrangement joins TRBV20-1 to TRBJ2-7; D remains unclear. The CDR3 length is 10 residues. The ends were cut back, 2 bases at V and 7 bases at J, with 6 bases in the middle. From germline, CDR1 is DFQATT and CDR2 SNEGSKA (reference sequence). In DNA form, the CDR3 reads TGCAGTGCTAGAAGTGAGGAGCAGTACTTC. This encodes CSARSEEQYF.

This rearrangement joins TRBV4-1 to TRBJ2-2; D possibly corresponds to TRBD1 (5 bases). The germline gives CDR1 MGHRA, CDR2 YSYEKL. Between the trimmed V and J ends, which lost 2 bases and 6 bases, there was a span of 19 bases. CDR3 length equals 17 residues. CDR3 DNA: TGCGCCAGCAGCCAAAGAACCCGGCAGGGTGAGTCCGGGGAGCTGTTTTTT. It is translated as CASSQRTRQGESGELFF.

The chain is built from TRBV11-2 and TRBJ2-5, with 11 nucleotides matching TRBD1. This CDR3 comprises 17 residues. J gave up 3 bases and V 5 bases, and 11 bases lay outside the gene matches. Germline V CDR1 and CDR2: SGHAT, FQNNGV. The CDR3 sequence: CASSTGTGGSLEETQYF. CDR3 nucleotides: TGTGCCAGCAGCACGGGGACAGGGGGTTCACTTGAAGAGACCCAGTACTTC.

This chain uses TRBV7-2 with TRBJ1-1, with 8 bases fitting TRBD1. Germline assignment: CDR1 SGHTA and CDR2 FQGNSA. Losses at the gene ends were 3 bases for V and 4 bases for J; bases not matched to a gene: 1. This CDR3 region has 13 residues. The CDR3 nucleotides are TGTGCCAGCAGCTTTGGACAGGGCACTGAAGCTTTCTTT. It codes for CASSFGQGTEAFF.

The chain recombines TRBV27 with TRBJ1-6, with D unclear. The CDR3 sequence is 15 residues long. The germline gives CDR1 MNHEY, CDR2 SMNVEV (reference sequence). Trimming took off 0 bases at V and 0 bases at J, with 3 bases between the two ends. The CDR3: CASSLSSSYNSPLHF. CDR3 coding DNA: TGTGCCAGCAGTTTATCCTCCTCCTATAATTCACCCCTCCACTTT.

This clone occurred a few times. The gene calls are TRBV7-6 and TRBJ2-7, with D perhaps TRBD2 (5 bases). The V end lost 4 bases, the J end lost 0 bases, and 16 bases lay between the germline ends. This CDR3 has 16 residues. Germline V gene sequence: CDR1 SGHVS, CDR2 FNYEAQ. CDR3 sequence: CASSSSLALTSYEQYF. Here the CDR3 DNA reads TGTGCCAGCAGCTCCTCGCTAGCCCTTACCTCCTACGAGCAGTACTTC. The full variable domain, with the rest looked up from reference TRBV7-6 and TRBJ2-7, is GAGVSQSPRYKVTKRGQDVALRCDPISGHVSLYWYRQALGQGPEFLTYFNYEAQQDKSGLPNDRFSAERPEGSISTLTIQRTEQRDSAMYRCASSSSLALTSYEQYFGPGTRLTVT.

This clone has at least ten counts. The chain links TRBV4-1 to TRBJ2-7; 11 positions agree with TRBD2. The CDR3 covers 16 residues. Germline V gives CDR1 MGHRA, CDR2 YSYEKL. V lost 1 base and J lost 1; bases outside the gene matches: 3. Here the CDR3 DNA reads TGCGCCAGCAGCCAAGCTAGCGGGGGGATTTCCTACGAGCAGTACTTC. Its translation: CASSQASGGISYEQYF.

This rearrangement joins TRBV6-2 or TRBV6-3 to TRBJ1-1; D perhaps matches TRBD1 (5 bases). Per germline, CDR1 MNHEY and CDR2 SVGEGT. The V end was cut by 5 bases, the J end by 1 base, with 17 bases between. This CDR3 spans 16 amino acids. The CDR3: CASSTRGRAGNTEAFF. The CDR3 DNA sequence: TGTGCCAGCAGTACTCGTGGCAGGGCTGGGAACACTGAAGCTTTCTTT.

The CDR3 DNA reads TGCGCCAGCAGCTGGAATACCGGGACTAGCGGGAGTACGCAGTATTTT. It yields the protein CASSWNTGTSGSTQYF. This chain uses TRBV5-1 with TRBJ2-3; 14 nucleotides align to TRBD2. After removal of 3 bases from V and 8 bases from J, the junction contained 8 bases not matched to a gene. This CDR3 has 16 amino acids. CDR1 is SGHRS, CDR2 YFSETQ, per germline.

This chain connects TRBV5-1 to TRBJ1-6, with 8 bases fitting TRBD1. Per the germline V gene, CDR1 is SGHRS and CDR2 is YFSETQ. The CDR3 sequence is 16 residues long. V trimming: 0 bases; J trimming: 8 bases; junction bases outside the gene matches: 7. The CDR3 here is CASSLASTGADSPLHF. CDR3 DNA sequence: TGCGCCAGCAGCTTGGCCTCGACAGGGGCGGATTCACCCCTCCACTTT.

This chain uses TRBV5-1 with TRBJ1-6, with 8 bases fitting TRBD1. Germline loops: CDR1 SGHRS, CDR2 YFSETQ. The CDR3 is 16 amino acids. The V gene end was trimmed by 0 bases and the J gene end by 9 bases; junction bases not matched to a gene: 8. CDR3 in amino acids: CASSLGAGGPGSPLHF. The CDR3 bases are TGCGCCAGCAGCTTGGGGGCAGGGGGCCCAGGTTCACCCCTCCACTTT.

The rearrangement links TRBV6-5 to TRBJ2-7; unclear D gene. The CDR3 is 14 residues long. V was shortened by 8 bases and J by 0 bases, with 14 bases between the two germline ends. Germline V gene lookup returns CDR1 MNHEY and CDR2 SVGAGI. Written as DNA, the CDR3 is TGTGCCAGCCCCCTCTCAGGTAGCTCCTACGAGCAGTACTTC. This encodes CASPLSGSSYEQYF.

This clone turned up a few times. V gene TRBV29-1 combines with J gene TRBJ1-2, with D possibly matching TRBD1 (5 bases). V lost 3 bases to trimming and J lost 5 bases, with 10 bases between them. CDR1 and CDR2 from the germline V gene are SQVTM and ANQGSEA. The CDR3 runs to 12 residues. CDR3 in amino acids: CSVEGGGYGYTF. DNA of the CDR3: TGCAGCGTTGAGGGGGGTGGGTATGGCTACACCTTC.

J is TRBJ1-3 and V is TRBV7-8; 9 nucleotides agree with TRBD1. The J segment lost 2 bases and the V segment lost 3 bases, leaving 5 bases of the junction unmatched. CDR3 length equals 16 residues. Germline V CDR1 and CDR2: SGHVS, FQNEAQ. The CDR3 nucleotides are TGTGCCAGCAGCTTCCTAAGACAGGGGGCTGGAAACACCATATATTTT. Translated: CASSFLRQGAGNTIYF. The entire variable domain, with the rest obtained from reference TRBV7-8 and TRBJ1-3, is as follows: GAGVSQSPRYKVAKRGQDVALRCDPISGHVSLFWYQQALGQGPEFLTYFQNEAQLDKSGLPSDRFFAERPEGSVSTLKIQRTQQEDSAVYLCASSFLRQGAGNTIYFGEGSWLTVV.

V and J are TRBV4-1 and TRBJ2-2, with D hard to call. The germline V gene has CDR1 MGHRA and CDR2 YSYEKL. With 0 bases removed from V and 0 bases from J, the gap between germline ends came to 8 bases. The CDR3 has 16 amino acids. The CDR3 reads CASSQDLDPNTGELFF. CDR3 coding DNA: TGCGCCAGCAGCCAAGACCTAGATCCGAACACCGGGGAGCTGTTTTTT.

This clone was recorded only once. The chain couples TRBV6-5 to TRBJ2-2; no reliable D call. The germline V gene has CDR1 MNHEY and CDR2 SVGAGI. The CDR3 has 14 amino acids. V was pared by 0 bases and J by 1 base, with 3 bases between. CDR3 sequence: CASSYSRNTGELFF. The CDR3 DNA reads as TGTGCCAGCAGTTACTCTAGGAACACCGGGGAGCTGTTTTTT.

The chain joins TRBV24-1 to TRBJ1-5; no reliable D call. Trimming stripped 7 bases from V and 5 bases from J, with 11 bases between. The CDR3 runs to 13 residues. CDR1 is KGHDR, CDR2 SFDVKD, per germline. The CDR3 DNA is TGTGCCACCAGGAACTGGTTGGATCAGCCCCAGCATTTT. This sequence encodes CATRNWLDQPQHF.

The V and J genes are TRBV3-1 (or the pseudogene TRBV3-2) and TRBJ2-1; 11 bases are shared with TRBD2. Germline values: CDR1 LGHDT, CDR2 YNNKEL (reference sequence). Losses at the gene ends were 5 bases for V and 7 bases for J; bases not matched to a gene: 10. The CDR3 totals 16 residues. This chain's CDR3 is CASSVRSGGDRNEQFF. The CDR3 DNA is TGTGCCAGCAGCGTACGTAGCGGGGGGGACAGGAATGAGCAGTTCTTC.

This clone was detected only a few times. CDR3 DNA: TGTGCCAGCAGCCAGCCTACAGTCTCTGGGGCCAACGTCCTGACTTTC. Its translation is CASSQPTVSGANVLTF. The V and J genes are TRBV5-6 and TRBJ2-6; no reliable D call. Germline lookup yields CDR1 SGHDT and CDR2 YYEEEE. Trimming removed 4 bases at V and 0 bases at J, with 11 bases between. The CDR3 is made up of 16 amino acids.

This chain links TRBV10-2 with TRBJ2-7; D unresolved. Germline V gene data show CDR1 as WSHSY and CDR2 as SAAADI. V shed 1 base and J shed 3 bases, with 4 bases lying between them. The CDR3 consists of 12 residues. The CDR3 loop reads CASSEFNYEQYF. CDR3 sequence (DNA): TGCGCCAGCAGTGAGTTCAACTACGAGCAGTACTTC.

The chain links TRBV6-5 to TRBJ1-1, with D possibly matching TRBD1 (6 bases). The CDR3 spans 15 residues. Trimming took 10 bases from V and 0 from J, leaving 18 bases between them. CDR1 and CDR2 from the germline V gene are MNHEY and SVGAGI. CDR3 sequence (DNA): TGTGCCACCATAGGGGGTTATGCCATGAACACTGAAGCTTTCTTT. The encoded protein is CATIGGYAMNTEAFF.